A single sample is the source of the 26 T cell receptor beta chains below, sequenced in a study of neurological immune-mediated disorders. A single record per CDR3 protein comes from TCRdb applying MiXCR to the 5' RACE reads. Of 50,000 to 75,000 distinct CDR3 sequences in the sample, roughly 13% were seen once. Sequenced input: PBMCs. These receptors were collected from a woman aged 55-70 years with HTLV-1-associated myelopathy (HAM/TSP).

This clonotype was seen many times. The chain combines TRBV18 with TRBJ2-1; 7 nucleotides line up with TRBD1. The CDR3 has 13 residues. The V and J ends lost 3 bases and 15 bases, in that order; junction bases with no gene match: 11. Germline V gene lookup returns CDR1 KGHSH and CDR2 LQKENI. The CDR3 loop is CASSPERGGLRFF. The CDR3 coding sequence is TGTGCCAGCTCACCGGAGCGAGGGGGCTTGCGGTTCTTC.

The CDR3 protein is CSAEGLAGGKYTQYF. The CDR3 region has the DNA TGCAGTGCGGAAGGACTAGCGGGAGGGAAGTATACGCAGTATTTT. V gene TRBV20-1 combines with J gene TRBJ2-3; TRBD2 aligns across 15 bases. This CDR3 has 15 amino acids. Germline V gives CDR1 DFQATT, CDR2 SNEGSKA (reference sequence). J lost 7 bases, V lost 6 bases, and 8 bases had no gene match.

In regard to this clonotype: A much larger clone sits a single nucleotide away, making a read error possible. CDR3 bases: TGTGCCAGTAGACAGGGGGTCACTGAAGCTTTCTTT. It encodes CASRQGVTEAFF. The chain carries TRBV12-3 or TRBV12-4 and TRBJ1-1; TRBD1 agrees at 9 bases. V lost 9 bases to trimming and J lost 4 bases; unmatched junction nucleotides: 3. CDR3 length: 12 amino acids.

This clonotype was recorded at least ten times. This chain links TRBV12-3 or TRBV12-4 with TRBJ2-5; D gene unclear. The V end was cut by 7 bases, the J end by 5 bases, with 14 bases between. The CDR3 is made up of 13 amino acids. DNA for the CDR3: TGTGCCAGCACCTTTGCGCGGTGGGAGACCCAGTACTTC. Translated: CASTFARWETQYF.

In this sample, this clonotype turned up many times. CDR3 loop: CASRRQGWGTDTQYF. The CDR3 nucleotides are TGTGCCAGCAGGCGACAGGGATGGGGCACAGATACGCAGTATTTT. V usage is TRBV6-1 and J usage is TRBJ2-3, with TRBD1 matching 7 bases. V shed 6 bases, J shed 1 base, and the junction held 7 bases outside the gene matches. The CDR3 has 15 amino acids. CDR1 is MNHNS, CDR2 SASEGT, per germline.

At least ten counts were recorded for this clonotype. J is TRBJ2-1 and V is TRBV12-3 or TRBV12-4; 12 bases are a match to TRBD1. This CDR3 comprises 19 residues. Germline trimming cut 4 bases from V and 1 base from J; bases unmatched to any gene: 11. CDR3 nucleotides: TGTGCCAGCAGTTCGCAAGCGGGACAGGGGGCCTGGTCCTACAATGAGCAGTTCTTC. This sequence encodes CASSSQAGQGAWSYNEQFF.

This clonotype has a count of ten or more. The CDR3 DNA reads as TGCAGTGCTAGAGACACCGGGGAGCTGTTTTTT. It is translated as CSARDTGELFF. The rearrangement uses TRBV20-1 and TRBJ2-2; D is undetermined. The germline CDR1 and CDR2 sequences are DFQATT and SNEGSKA (reference sequence). This CDR3 is built from 11 residues. Trimming took 0 bases from V and 4 from J, leaving 0 bases between them.

This clonotype was observed a few times. The chain couples TRBV7-2 to TRBJ2-1; TRBD2 matches at 9 bases. V lost 4 bases to trimming and J lost 7 bases; unmatched junction nucleotides: 11. CDR1 and CDR2 (germline): SGHTA, FQGNSA. The CDR3 length is 16 residues. CDR3 amino acids: CASSSSSGSYYNEQFF. The CDR3 bases are TGTGCCAGCAGCTCGAGTAGCGGGAGTTATTATAATGAGCAGTTCTTC.

This clonotype was recorded many times. The J gene is TRBJ1-1, the V gene TRBV9; 9 bases map to TRBD1. The CDR3 totals 17 residues. Germline CDR1 reads SGDLS; CDR2 reads YYNGEE. Germline trimming cut 3 bases from V and 1 base from J; bases unmatched to any gene: 10. CDR3 region: CASSAKRTGDRNTEAFF. The DNA for the CDR3 is TGTGCCAGCAGCGCAAAACGGACAGGGGATCGGAACACTGAAGCTTTCTTT.

The chain links TRBV5-1 to TRBJ2-3; a possible D gene is TRBD2 (6 bases). Germline lookup yields CDR1 SGHRS and CDR2 YFSETQ. The CDR3 loop spans 16 amino acids. Trimming took 4 bases from V and 2 from J, leaving 17 bases between them. In nucleotides, the CDR3 is TGCGCCAGCAGCCCCGGCCCCGGGAGTCACACAGATACGCAGTATTTT. Its translation is CASSPGPGSHTDTQYF.

This clonotype has a count of ten or more. The rearrangement uses TRBV5-1 and TRBJ2-7; 9 bases match TRBD2. This CDR3 region has 17 residues. The V segment lost 4 bases and the J segment 3 bases; nucleotides outside the gene matches: 14. The germline V gene has CDR1 SGHRS and CDR2 YFSETQ. CDR3 protein: CASSPYNIAGVHYEQYF. CDR3 bases: TGCGCCAGCAGCCCCTACAACATAGCGGGAGTCCACTACGAGCAGTACTTC.

This clonotype was found a few times. This could be a read error, since a much larger clone is one nucleotide away. The chain joins TRBV5-1 to TRBJ2-6, with D perhaps TRBD1 (7 bases). The germline gives CDR1 SGHRS, CDR2 YFSETQ. The CDR3 runs to 16 residues. The CDR3: CANSLEGAAGANVLTF. The CDR3 bases are TGCGCCAACAGCTTGGAGGGGGCGGCCGGGGCCAACGTCCTGACTTTC.

This clonotype showed up many times. The rearrangement links TRBV7-2 to TRBJ2-2; D call uncertain. Trimming left V 5 bases short and J 1 base short, with 11 bases between. The CDR3 is made up of 15 amino acids. The germline gives CDR1 SGHTA, CDR2 FQGNSA. The CDR3 reads CASSPYPQNTGELFF. The CDR3 coding sequence is TGTGCCAGCAGCCCATACCCCCAGAACACCGGGGAGCTGTTTTTT. Variable domain in full (rest from reference TRBV7-2 and TRBJ2-2): GAGVSQSPSNKVTEKGKDVELRCDPISGHTALYWYRQSLGQGLEFLIYFQGNSAPDKSGLPSDRFSAERTGGSVSTLTIQRTQQEDSAVYLCASSPYPQNTGELFFGEGSRLTVL.

This clonotype was seen at least ten times. V and J are TRBV15 and TRBJ2-1; 10 nucleotides match TRBD2. Germline V gene lookup returns CDR1 LNHNV and CDR2 YYDKDF (reference sequence). The CDR3 is made up of 16 amino acids. J gave up 7 bases and V 3 bases, and 9 bases lay outside the gene matches. The CDR3 is CATSRDPLAGGNEQFF. The CDR3 DNA follows: TGTGCCACCAGCAGGGATCCCTTAGCGGGAGGAAATGAGCAGTTCTTC.

This clonotype was picked up many times. This chain joins TRBV12-5 and TRBJ1-5; D gene unclear. From germline, CDR1 is LGHNT and CDR2 FRNRAP. This CDR3 has 14 amino acids. The ends were cut back, 1 base at V and 4 bases at J, with 8 bases in the middle. Here the CDR3 reads CASGLGALNQPQHF. The CDR3 region has the DNA TGTGCTAGTGGTTTGGGGGCGTTAAATCAGCCCCAGCATTTT.

This clonotype was detected many times. The chain joins TRBV4-1 to TRBJ2-3; D not resolved. The CDR3 is made up of 12 amino acids. Germline V lookup: CDR1 MGHRA, CDR2 YSYEKL. Trimming pared 2 bases from V and 6 bases from J, leaving 6 bases between. This CDR3 is CASSQSRDTQYF. The CDR3 bases are TGCGCCAGCAGCCAATCGCGTGATACGCAGTATTTT.

This clonotype was observed a handful of times. The CDR3 nucleotides are TGTGCCAGTACCACGGGGGGGGATTCGGAGCAGTTCTTC. The encoded protein is CASTTGGDSEQFF. The genes are TRBV2 and TRBJ2-1; 8 nucleotides align to TRBD2. The CDR3 has 13 amino acids. Per germline, CDR1 SNHLY and CDR2 FYNNEI. Unmatched junction bases numbered 11, after V lost 9 bases and J lost 10 bases.

This clonotype was recorded many times. The genes are TRBV20-1 and TRBJ1-3; 9 bases align to TRBD1. The germline gives CDR1 DFQATT, CDR2 SNEGSKA (reference sequence). The CDR3 covers 16 residues. V lost 5 bases to trimming and J lost 1 base; unmatched junction nucleotides: 9. DNA of the CDR3: TGCAGTGCTCTAGCAACAGGGGGCACATCTGGAAACACCATATATTTT. Its protein is CSALATGGTSGNTIYF.

This clonotype was counted a single time. The rearrangement uses TRBV29-1 and TRBJ2-7; D might be TRBD1 (6 bases). Germline CDR1 and CDR2: SQVTM and ANQGSEA. The CDR3 totals 13 residues. V dropped 4 bases and J dropped 6 bases, with 16 bases sitting between them. CDR3 in DNA: TGCAGCGTTGCAATCCAACAGGGTTGCGAGCAGTACTTC. It is translated as CSVAIQQGCEQYF.

This clonotype was found many times. The chain joins TRBV6-2 or TRBV6-3 to TRBJ2-1, with 13 nucleotides matching TRBD2. There are 23 residues in the CDR3. The J segment lost 1 base and the V segment lost 4 bases, leaving 22 bases of the junction unmatched. Germline V gene lookup returns CDR1 MNHEY and CDR2 SVGEGT. The CDR3 loop reads CASSFARTGLAGERGRSYNEQFF. CDR3 DNA: TGTGCCAGCAGTTTCGCAAGGACCGGACTAGCGGGAGAAAGAGGCAGGTCCTACAATGAGCAGTTCTTC.

Concerning this clonotype: This may be a read error: a much more frequent sequence differs by one nucleotide. The J gene is TRBJ2-1, the V gene TRBV5-4; D uncertain. The CDR3 consists of 15 residues. CDR1 and CDR2 (germline): SGHNT, YYREEE (reference sequence). V gave up 0 bases and J gave up 4 bases, with 11 bases separating them. As DNA, the CDR3 is TGTGCCAGCAGCTTGGAGGTGGTACAGTACAATGAGCAGTTCTTC. Protein product: CASSLEVVQYNEQFF.

In this sample, this clonotype turned up many times. This chain joins TRBV5-1 and TRBJ2-6; D possibly corresponds to TRBD2 (6 bases). V was shortened by 2 bases and J by 0 bases, with 9 bases between the two germline ends. This CDR3 contains 16 residues. The germline CDR1 and CDR2 sequences are SGHRS and YFSETQ. DNA of the CDR3: TGCGCCAGCAGCTTAGCGGGCCACTCTGGGGCCAACGTCCTGACTTTC. This codes for CASSLAGHSGANVLTF.

At least ten counts were recorded for this clonotype. The J gene is TRBJ1-1, the V gene TRBV5-5, with D possibly matching TRBD1 (5 bases). There are 14 residues in the CDR3. From germline, CDR1 is SGHKS and CDR2 YYEKEE (reference sequence). Trimming left V 0 bases short and J 6 bases short, with 12 bases between. CDR3 sequence: CASSLGGGEAEAFF. CDR3 DNA: TGTGCCAGCAGCTTGGGGGGAGGGGAGGCTGAAGCTTTCTTT. Complete variable domain (other parts from reference TRBV5-5 and TRBJ1-1): DAGVTQSPTHLIKTRGQQVTLRCSPISGHKSVSWYQQVLGQGPQFIFQYYEKEERGRGNFPDRFSARQFPNYSSELNVNALLLGDSALYLCASSLGGGEAEAFFGQGTRLTVV.

This clonotype was recorded many times. For the CDR3, the DNA is TGTGCCAGCAGCTTAGAGGCTGGAAACACCATATATTTT. Amino acids: CASSLEAGNTIYF. The rearrangement joins TRBV7-6 to TRBJ1-3; D unresolved. The CDR3 is made up of 13 amino acids. The germline CDR1 and CDR2 sequences are SGHVS and FNYEAQ. V lost 1 base and J lost 2, with 3 bases in between.

There are many counts of this clonotype. The chain has TRBV5-1 and TRBJ2-7; D call uncertain. The V and J ends lost 0 bases and 3 bases respectively, with 7 bases between them. CDR1 and CDR2 (germline): SGHRS, YFSETQ. The CDR3 has 13 amino acids. In nucleotides, the CDR3 is TGCGCCAGCAGCTTGGCCCTAAACTACGAGCAGTACTTC. This codes for CASSLALNYEQYF.

This clonotype was seen ten or more times. This chain joins TRBV5-5 and TRBJ2-5, with D perhaps TRBD2 (5 bases). The V gene's germline CDR1 is SGHKS and CDR2 YYEKEE (reference sequence). The CDR3 is 14 residues long. V was trimmed by 3 bases and J by 1 base, leaving 10 bases between them. The CDR3 sequence: CASSSGLFQETQYF. Here the CDR3 DNA reads TGTGCCAGCAGCTCCGGACTGTTCCAAGAGACCCAGTACTTC.